The T cell receptor beta chain described here comes from a study of cytomegalovirus exposure and HLA in healthy donors. General study results and limits: The study found most TCR sequences rare, yet found some public TCRs in many donors. What a later analysis showed was that several of the most significant clusters appeared linked to common viral pathogens. A prior analysis recorded that most TCR beta V segments were productive about 87% or about 30% of the time.

The V gene's germline CDR1 is MGHDK and CDR2 SYGVNS. The V end lost 3 bases, the J end lost 3 bases, and 5 bases lay between the germline ends. The CDR3 is 12 amino acids. On this clone itself: What it binds is not known.

Use of 60 Vbeta and 13 Jbeta primers characterized the PCR. In the source study's methods: In a later analysis, the count reached about 82 million unique TCR beta chains, with about 9.9 million shared. Sequenced by immunoSEQ multiplex PCR; TCRdb stores in-frame clones only, minus some. V and J calls and clone size come straight from that table; D and trimming were deduced from the DNA. The repertoire holds about 55,000 clones, with roughly 82% as singletons. The clonotype was recovered from a man aged 25-40 years in good health and CMV-seronegative. Sequencing was done on a sample of PBMCs. The chain couples TRBV25-1 to TRBJ1-1; no clear D. For the CDR3, the DNA is TGTGCCAGCAGTGACAGTTACACTGAAGCTTTCTTT. It specifies CASSDSYTEAFF.